This entry lists 6 T cell receptor beta chains sequenced from one sample in a study of T cell repertoires in cytomegalovirus infection. TCRdb independently ran MiXCR on the reads; one entry per CDR3 protein. In the table there are some 900,000 distinct CDR3 sequences, approximately 29% of which are singletons. No antigen is known for these receptors. Source: cultured CD8+ T cells from PBMCs, taken from culture after CMV antigen stimulation. The receptors here all came from a human donor in good health (CMV status not recorded). Some clones in this sample may be carry-over from other donors' samples.

This clonotype has a handful of counts. This chain uses TRBV10-3 with TRBJ2-3, with no clear D. The CDR3 has 11 amino acids. V was clipped by 6 bases and J by 4 bases, with 5 bases between them. Germline V gives CDR1 ENHRY, CDR2 SYGVKD. CDR3 in DNA: TGTGCCATCAGATGGGCAGATACGCAGTATTTT. The encoded protein is CAIRWADTQYF.

The rearrangement joins TRBV4-1 to TRBJ2-7, with D possibly TRBD1 on 6 matching bases. The CDR3 has 15 residues. The germline V gene encodes CDR1 MGHRA and CDR2 YSYEKL. The V end was cut by 3 bases, the J end by 5 bases, with 17 bases between. The CDR3 sequence: CASSHSRTALDEQYF. Here the CDR3 DNA reads TGCGCCAGCAGCCATTCCCGGACAGCGCTCGACGAGCAGTACTTC.

The V gene is TRBV6-6, the J gene TRBJ2-7; D unresolved. V dropped 5 bases and J dropped 9 bases, with 11 bases sitting between them. The CDR3 has 11 residues. Germline-derived CDR1 and CDR2 are MNHNY and SVGAGI (reference sequence). The DNA of the CDR3 is TGTGCCAGCAGTGACGCTATGAGGCAGTACGTC. Translated, it gives CASSDAMRQYV.

This clonotype appeared a few times. The V call is TRBV15, the J call TRBJ2-2; D is perhaps TRBD1 (6 bases). V was cut by 5 bases and J by 6 bases, with 13 bases left in between. The CDR3 consists of 14 residues. The germline V gene has CDR1 LNHNV and CDR2 YYDKDF (reference sequence). This CDR3 reads CATSWGWGPGELFF. For the CDR3, the DNA is TGTGCCACCAGCTGGGGGTGGGGGCCCGGGGAGCTGTTTTTT.

This clonotype was observed a few times. The chain combines TRBV7-9 with TRBJ2-7; 9 nucleotides match TRBD1. This CDR3 contains 14 residues. Germline loops: CDR1 SEHNR, CDR2 FQNEAQ (reference sequence). Trimming took 5 bases from V and 5 from J; bases not matched to a gene: 7. The CDR3 bases are TGTGCCAGCAGCGCACCGGGACAGGGAAACGAGCAGTACGTC. Protein sequence: CASSAPGQGNEQYV.

The rearrangement joins TRBV28 to TRBJ1-5, with 7 bases that match TRBD1. There are 16 residues in the CDR3. CDR1 is MDHEN and CDR2 is SYDVKM in the germline V gene. Trimming cost V 5 bases and J 7 bases; bases outside gene matches: 14. Here the CDR3 DNA reads TGTGCCAGCAGTCCTATATACAGGGGTCAAGGACAGCCCCAGCATTTT. Translation: CASSPIYRGQGQPQHF.